This is a list of T cell receptor beta chains from one sample in a study of blood T cell repertoires in COVID-19. Sequenced by immunoSEQ multiplex PCR; TCRdb stores in-frame clones only, minus some. The sample yields more than 85,000 clones, 85% to 90% seen once. Sequenced: peripheral blood. The source of these receptors is a human donor in a cohort sampled during active COVID-19. Both conserved end residues are part of each CDR3. D genes are given only for firm matches. Not all rows give a size; the values are once, few, many and, for expanded clones, a class.

v_gene: TRBV7-9; d_gene: TRBD1; abundance: .; j_gene: TRBJ1-4; CDR3nt: TGTGCCAGCAGCACTTACGGGACAGGGGCTACTAATGAAAAACTGTTTTTT; CDR3aa: CASSTYGTGATNEKLFF
v_gene: TRBV4-1; d_gene: TRBD2; abundance: .; j_gene: TRBJ2-1; CDR3nt: TGCGCCAGCAGCCAAGATGGGAAACTAGCGGGACCGAATGAGCAGTTCTTC; CDR3aa: CASSQDGKLAGPNEQFF
v_gene: TRBV7-2; d_gene: .; abundance: .; j_gene: TRBJ1-6; CDR3nt: TGTGCCAGCAGCTTAGATGGCCCCCCTTCACCCCTCCACTTT; CDR3aa: CASSLDGPPSPLHF
v_gene: TRBV11-2; d_gene: .; abundance: .; j_gene: TRBJ2-3; CDR3nt: TGTGCCAGCAGCTTTTCCGGGGGCACAGATACGCAGTATTTT; CDR3aa: CASSFSGGTDTQYF
v_gene: TRBV5-6; d_gene: .; abundance: .; j_gene: TRBJ2-1; CDR3nt: TGTGCCAGCAGTCTCGACAGGCCCTTGTTGGATGAGCAGTTCTTC; CDR3aa: CASSLDRPLLDEQFF
v_gene: TRBV5-6; d_gene: .; abundance: few; j_gene: TRBJ1-2; CDR3nt: TGTGCCAGCAGCTTGGTAGTGGGCCAGGGCTACACCTTC; CDR3aa: CASSLVVGQGYTF
v_gene: TRBV2; d_gene: TRBD1; abundance: .; j_gene: TRBJ1-5; CDR3nt: TGTGCCAGCAGTAGGGACAGCCGGGGCACTCAGCCCCAGCATTTT; CDR3aa: CASSRDSRGTQPQHF
v_gene: TRBV9; d_gene: .; abundance: .; j_gene: TRBJ1-2; CDR3nt: TGTGCCAGCAGCGTAGGTTTCGGGGGTAGCTACACCTTC; CDR3aa: CASSVGFGGSYTF
v_gene: TRBV27; d_gene: TRBD1; abundance: .; j_gene: TRBJ1-1; CDR3nt: TGTGCCAGCAGTTTATGGCAGGGGGTGAACGCTTTCTTT; CDR3aa: CASSLWQGVNAFF
v_gene: TRBV7-2; d_gene: TRBD2; abundance: .; j_gene: TRBJ2-7; CDR3nt: TGTGCCAGCACCCCACGGCGTCTAGCGGGGGCTAACGAGCAGTACTTC; CDR3aa: CASTPRRLAGANEQYF
v_gene: TRBV9; d_gene: TRBD1; abundance: .; j_gene: TRBJ2-3; CDR3nt: TGTGCCAGCAGCCCACAGGGACAGGGGGCCACAGATACGCAGTATTTT; CDR3aa: CASSPQGQGATDTQYF
v_gene: TRBV7-8; d_gene: TRBD2; abundance: .; j_gene: TRBJ2-7; CDR3nt: TGTGCCAGCAGGCTAGCGGGGCGTCACGAGCAGTACTTC; CDR3aa: CASRLAGRHEQYF
v_gene: TRBV5-6; d_gene: .; abundance: .; j_gene: TRBJ2-2; CDR3nt: TGTGCCAGCAGCCCACCATGGTGGGGAAGGGGCACCGGGGAGCTGTTTTTT; CDR3aa: CASSPPWWGRGTGELFF
v_gene: TRBV5-1; d_gene: .; abundance: .; j_gene: TRBJ2-3; CDR3nt: TGCGCCAGCAAGGAAGGGGGAGGCACAGATACGCAGTATTTT; CDR3aa: CASKEGGGTDTQYF
v_gene: TRBV5-6; d_gene: .; abundance: once; j_gene: TRBJ2-5; CDR3nt: TGTGCCAGCAGCTTGGCGTTGGAGACCCAGTACTTC; CDR3aa: CASSLALETQYF
v_gene: TRBV2; d_gene: .; abundance: .; j_gene: TRBJ1-4; CDR3nt: TGTGCCAGCAGTGGACAGATTAGTGAAAAACTGTTTTTT; CDR3aa: CASSGQISEKLFF
v_gene: TRBV19; d_gene: .; abundance: .; j_gene: TRBJ2-1; CDR3nt: TGTGCCAGTAGTATCCGCCTAGCGAACTCCTACAATGAGCAGTTCTTC; CDR3aa: CASSIRLANSYNEQFF
v_gene: TRBV2; d_gene: .; abundance: .; j_gene: TRBJ1-4; CDR3nt: TGTGCCAGCAAAACAGGGACCCCTAATGAAAAACTGTTTTTT; CDR3aa: CASKTGTPNEKLFF
v_gene: TRBV7-2; d_gene: .; abundance: .; j_gene: TRBJ1-1; CDR3nt: TGTGCCAGCAGCCCTAATTCGGGACAATTCACTGAAGCTTTCTTT; CDR3aa: CASSPNSGQFTEAFF
v_gene: TRBV4-2; d_gene: TRBD1; abundance: .; j_gene: TRBJ1-6; CDR3nt: TGTGCCAGCAGCCAAGATGGGACAGCCCTCCACTTT; CDR3aa: CASSQDGTALHF
v_gene: TRBV7-2; d_gene: .; abundance: once; j_gene: TRBJ1-2; CDR3nt: TGTGCCAGCAGCTTAAAACAGGGATATGGCTACACCTTC; CDR3aa: CASSLKQGYGYTF
v_gene: TRBV6-1; d_gene: .; abundance: .; j_gene: TRBJ2-3; CDR3nt: TGTGCCAGCAGTGAGTATAGGGGACTTGGATACACAGATACGCAGTATTTT; CDR3aa: CASSEYRGLGYTDTQYF
v_gene: TRBV12-3/TRBV12-4; d_gene: .; abundance: .; j_gene: TRBJ2-7; CDR3nt: TGTGCCAGCACCTCTCCAGGGGGAGGCGAGCAGTACTTC; CDR3aa: CASTSPGGGEQYF
v_gene: TRBV3-1/TRBV3-2; d_gene: .; abundance: .; j_gene: TRBJ2-1; CDR3nt: TGTGCCAGCAGCCCCAGTGGGCAGGTCTACAATGAGCAGTTCTTC; CDR3aa: CASSPSGQVYNEQFF
v_gene: TRBV24-1; d_gene: .; abundance: .; j_gene: TRBJ2-5; CDR3nt: TGTGCCACCAGTGATTCCCGATACAGAGAGACCCAGTACTTC; CDR3aa: CATSDSRYRETQYF
v_gene: TRBV13; d_gene: .; abundance: .; j_gene: TRBJ1-6; CDR3nt: TGTGCCAGCAGCTTACCGTCGAGGGGGGGCTCCTATAATTCACCCCTCCACTTT; CDR3aa: CASSLPSRGGSYNSPLHF
v_gene: TRBV9; d_gene: .; abundance: .; j_gene: TRBJ1-1; CDR3nt: TGTGCCAGCAGCCGAAACTGGGAGGGGAACACTGAAGCTTTCTTT; CDR3aa: CASSRNWEGNTEAFF
v_gene: TRBV7-2; d_gene: TRBD2; abundance: .; j_gene: TRBJ2-7; CDR3nt: TGTGCCAGCACGTGGGTTAGGACTAGCGGGAGTTACTACGAGCAGTACTTC; CDR3aa: CASTWVRTSGSYYEQYF
v_gene: TRBV7-9; d_gene: .; abundance: .; j_gene: TRBJ1-4; CDR3nt: TGTGCCAGCAGCTTAGCAGGGAAGGTGTCGGGATTAAATGAAAAACTGTTTTTT; CDR3aa: CASSLAGKVSGLNEKLFF
v_gene: TRBV18; d_gene: TRBD2; abundance: .; j_gene: TRBJ2-3; CDR3nt: TGTGCCAGCTCACCACAGGGAGGGAGCACAGATACGCAGTATTTT; CDR3aa: CASSPQGGSTDTQYF
v_gene: TRBV19; d_gene: .; abundance: .; j_gene: TRBJ1-2; CDR3nt: TGTGCCAGTAGTATCCCGGACAGCTATGGCTACACCTTC; CDR3aa: CASSIPDSYGYTF
v_gene: TRBV7-9; d_gene: TRBD1; abundance: once; j_gene: TRBJ1-2; CDR3nt: TGTGCCAGCAGCACCGCAGGCCCGACAGGGGGCCATGGCTACACCTTC; CDR3aa: CASSTAGPTGGHGYTF
v_gene: TRBV27; d_gene: .; abundance: once; j_gene: TRBJ1-6; CDR3nt: TGTGCCAGCAGTTTTGCGGGTGGCGGGAATTCACCCCTCCACTTT; CDR3aa: CASSFAGGGNSPLHF
v_gene: TRBV12-3/TRBV12-4; d_gene: .; abundance: .; j_gene: TRBJ1-2; CDR3nt: TGTGCCAGCAGCCAGGGGTCTGGCTACACCTTC; CDR3aa: CASSQGSGYTF
v_gene: TRBV5-8; d_gene: .; abundance: .; j_gene: TRBJ2-7; CDR3nt: TGTGCCAGCAGCCTAGCCGGGGGGCCTTTATACGAGCAGTACTTC; CDR3aa: CASSLAGGPLYEQYF
v_gene: TRBV4-2; d_gene: .; abundance: .; j_gene: TRBJ1-3; CDR3nt: TGTGCCAGCAGCCAAGAGGGCGGGGCTGGAAACACCATATATTTT; CDR3aa: CASSQEGGAGNTIYF
v_gene: TRBV7-8; d_gene: TRBD2; abundance: .; j_gene: TRBJ2-3; CDR3nt: TGTGCCAGCAGCCCCGGGGACTATGCGGATACGCAGTATTTT; CDR3aa: CASSPGDYADTQYF
v_gene: TRBV5-5; d_gene: TRBD2; abundance: .; j_gene: TRBJ2-7; CDR3nt: TGTGCCAGCAGCTTTACTGCACTAGCGGGAGACTCCTACGAGCAGTACTTC; CDR3aa: CASSFTALAGDSYEQYF
v_gene: TRBV7-3; d_gene: .; abundance: once; j_gene: TRBJ1-2; CDR3nt: TGTGCCAGCAGCTTTGGAGTAGAAGCTAACTATGGCTACACCTTC; CDR3aa: CASSFGVEANYGYTF
v_gene: TRBV15; d_gene: .; abundance: .; j_gene: TRBJ2-1; CDR3nt: TGTGCCACCAGCAGAGATCGTGGACTCGGGGGTGAGCAGTTCTTC; CDR3aa: CATSRDRGLGGEQFF
v_gene: TRBV5-1; d_gene: .; abundance: once; j_gene: TRBJ2-7; CDR3nt: TGCGCCAGCAGCTTGGGGGCAGGGGCTTACGAGCAGTACTTC; CDR3aa: CASSLGAGAYEQYF